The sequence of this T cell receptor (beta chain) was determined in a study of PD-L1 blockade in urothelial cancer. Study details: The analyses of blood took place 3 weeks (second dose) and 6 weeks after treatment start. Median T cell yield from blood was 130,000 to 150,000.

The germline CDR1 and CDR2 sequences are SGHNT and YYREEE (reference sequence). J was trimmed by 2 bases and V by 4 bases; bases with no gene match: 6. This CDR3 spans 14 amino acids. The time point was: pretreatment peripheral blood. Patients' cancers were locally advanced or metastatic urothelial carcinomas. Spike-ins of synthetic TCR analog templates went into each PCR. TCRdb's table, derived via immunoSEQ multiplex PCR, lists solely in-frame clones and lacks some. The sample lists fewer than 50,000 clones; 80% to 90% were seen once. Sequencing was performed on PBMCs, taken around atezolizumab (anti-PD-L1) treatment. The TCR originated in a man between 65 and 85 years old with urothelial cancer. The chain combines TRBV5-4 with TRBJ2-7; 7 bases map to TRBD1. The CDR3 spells CASSGGQPAYEQYF. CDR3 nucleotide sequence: TGTGCCAGCAGCGGGGGACAGCCAGCCTACGAGCAGTACTTC. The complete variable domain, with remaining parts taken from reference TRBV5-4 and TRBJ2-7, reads ETGVTQSPTHLIKTRGQQVTLRCSSQSGHNTVSWYQQALGQGPQFIFQYYREEENGRGNFPPRFSGLQFPNYSSELNVNALELDDSALYLCASSGGQPAYEQYFGPGTRLTVT.